One sample yielded the 21 T cell receptor beta chains listed below, sequenced in a study of graft-versus-host responses after intestinal transplantation. Which antigens these TCRs recognize remains unknown. Measured with immunoSEQ multiplex PCR; TCRdb has only the in-frame clones, and not every one. This sample has fewer than 120,000 clones; just over 90% occur once, and the top ten carry approximately 0.49%. The sample was unstimulated CD8+ T cells sorted from spleen or lymph node cells, taken before intestinal transplant. Every receptor here comes from a human donor who received an intestinal transplant.

This clone was found once. The V and J genes are TRBV30 and TRBJ2-5; D may be TRBD2 (6 bases). The CDR3 consists of 13 residues. V was trimmed by 4 bases and J by 7 bases, leaving 16 bases between them. CDR1 and CDR2 from the germline V gene are GTSNPN and SVGIG (reference sequence). CDR3 in DNA: TGTGCCTGGACGGGGCTTTCCGGGGGGACCCAGTACTTC. Amino acid sequence: CAWTGLSGGTQYF.

Here the CDR3 reads CASSPSSNQPQHF. The CDR3 DNA follows: TGTGCCAGCAGCCCGAGCAGCAATCAGCCCCAGCATTTT. The gene calls are TRBV5-5 and TRBJ1-5; D ambiguous. Trimming removed 4 bases at V and 1 base at J, with 6 bases between. CDR1 is SGHKS, CDR2 YYEKEE, per germline (reference sequence). The CDR3 totals 13 residues.

DNA of the CDR3: TGTGCCAGCGGCGGGGGATCCTACGAGCAGTACTTC. This encodes CASGGGSYEQYF. The V call is TRBV27, the J call TRBJ2-7; 7 bases fit TRBD2. CDR1 and CDR2 from the germline V gene are MNHEY and SMNVEV (reference sequence). The CDR3 runs to 12 residues. V lost 8 bases and J lost 1; bases outside the gene matches: 2.

The V and J genes are TRBV15 and TRBJ2-3; D is undetermined. This CDR3 is 14 amino acids long. The germline V and J ends were trimmed by 3 bases and 1 base, with 8 bases remaining between them. In germline, CDR1 is LNHNV, CDR2 YYDKDF (reference sequence). The CDR3 DNA reads as TGTGCCACCAGCAGTTTAGCCGGCACAGATACGCAGTATTTT. It translates to CATSSLAGTDTQYF.

This sequence joins TRBV5-4 and TRBJ2-7, with D possibly TRBD1 on 5 matching bases. This CDR3 region has 14 residues. From germline, CDR1 is SGHNT and CDR2 YYREEE (reference sequence). V gave up 0 bases and J gave up 6 bases, with 13 bases separating them. The CDR3 loop is CASSLGQGPIEQYF. The CDR3 nucleotides are TGTGCCAGCAGCTTGGGCCAGGGCCCGATCGAGCAGTACTTC.

The J gene is TRBJ2-1, the V gene TRBV27; 13 nucleotides agree with TRBD2. Germline lookup yields CDR1 MNHEY and CDR2 SMNVEV (reference sequence). V dropped 0 bases and J dropped 5; count of bases not matched to a gene: 4. This CDR3 is 17 amino acids long. CDR3 in DNA: TGTGCCAGCAGTTTATCACTAGCGGGAGGGATAGACAATGAGCAGTTCTTC. Encoded protein: CASSLSLAGGIDNEQFF.

As DNA, the CDR3 is TGTGCCAGCAGCTTAACTAGCGGGAGCGCCTACGAGCAGTACTTC. This gives the protein CASSLTSGSAYEQYF. The chain links TRBV7-9 to TRBJ2-7, with 11 nucleotides matching TRBD2. The V segment lost 2 bases and the J segment 2 bases; nucleotides outside the gene matches: 2. The CDR3 runs to 15 residues. The germline V gene has CDR1 SEHNR and CDR2 FQNEAQ (reference sequence).

The rearrangement links TRBV19 to TRBJ2-2, with 8 positions matching TRBD2. CDR3 size: 17 residues. Germline V CDR1 and CDR2: LNHDA, SQIVND (reference sequence). The V and J ends lost 5 bases and 4 bases, in that order; junction bases with no gene match: 12. The CDR3 DNA follows: TGTGCCAGTAGTTCCCATTCGGGAGGGGCGCCCACCGGGGAGCTGTTTTTT. As protein: CASSSHSGGAPTGELFF.

The chain carries TRBV6-5 and TRBJ1-3, with 7 nucleotides matching TRBD1. Germline trimming cut 6 bases from V and 2 bases from J; bases unmatched to any gene: 1. Germline values: CDR1 MNHEY, CDR2 SVGAGI. There are 13 residues in the CDR3. CDR3 protein: CASRTGPGNTIYF. In nucleotides, the CDR3 is TGTGCCAGCAGGACAGGGCCTGGAAACACCATATATTTT.

This chain uses TRBV28 with TRBJ1-5; D is uncertain. V lost 7 bases and J lost 4, with 11 bases in between. The CDR3 length is 13 residues. Per germline, CDR1 MDHEN and CDR2 SYDVKM. This CDR3 reads CASIGKWNQPQHF. CDR3 coding DNA: TGTGCCAGCATAGGGAAGTGGAATCAGCCCCAGCATTTT.

The genes are TRBV27 and TRBJ2-1; TRBD1 or TRBD2 may be the D gene (5 bases each). The CDR3 loop spans 14 amino acids. V lost 10 bases to trimming and J lost 4 bases, with 17 bases between them. The germline V gene encodes CDR1 MNHEY and CDR2 SMNVEV (reference sequence). CDR3 sequence reads: CATSGTGQYNEQFF. The CDR3 DNA is TGTGCCACATCCGGGACGGGCCAATACAATGAGCAGTTCTTC.

The chain uses TRBV5-5 and TRBJ2-7; 10 nucleotides align to TRBD1. V was clipped by 0 bases and J by 5 bases; unmatched bases: 8. CDR3 length equals 16 residues. Germline CDR1 is SGHKS and CDR2 is YYEKEE (reference sequence). CDR3 sequence (DNA): TGTGCCAGCAGCTTGGAATGGCCGGGACAGGGGCACGAGCAGTACTTC. It is translated as CASSLEWPGQGHEQYF.

The rearrangement joins TRBV10-2 to TRBJ2-1; 8 positions agree with TRBD2. The CDR3 spans 14 residues. Germline assignment: CDR1 WSHSY and CDR2 SAAADI. Germline trimming cut 2 bases from V and 9 bases from J; bases unmatched to any gene: 6. The CDR3: CASSEGLAPSEQFF. In DNA, the CDR3 is TGCGCCAGCAGTGAGGGACTAGCACCGAGTGAGCAGTTCTTC.

This chain uses TRBV2 with TRBJ2-1; no reliable D call. This CDR3 is 13 amino acids long. V was shortened by 2 bases and J by 9 bases, with 11 bases between the two germline ends. Germline V gives CDR1 SNHLY, CDR2 FYNNEI. CDR3 DNA sequence: TGTGCCAGCAGTGAAACCGGGCCGGCTGAGCAGTTCTTC. Protein sequence: CASSETGPAEQFF. Full variable domain (missing parts from reference TRBV2 and TRBJ2-1): EPEVTQTPSHQVTQMGQEVILRCVPISNHLYFYWYRQILGQKVEFLVSFYNNEISEKSEIFDDQFSVERPDGSNFTLKIRSTKLEDSAMYFCASSETGPAEQFFGPGTRLTVL.

V usage is TRBV5-4 and J usage is TRBJ2-1; D perhaps matches TRBD1 (6 bases). This CDR3 region has 13 residues. V shed 8 bases and J shed 2 bases, with 11 bases lying between them. Germline V lookup: CDR1 SGHNT, CDR2 YYREEE (reference sequence). The CDR3 sequence is CASQDSTYNEQFF. Here the CDR3 DNA reads TGTGCCAGTCAGGACAGCACCTACAATGAGCAGTTCTTC.

V is TRBV28 and J is TRBJ1-1, with TRBD1 matching over 7 bases. The CDR3 sequence is 15 residues long. Looked up from germline, CDR1 is MDHEN and CDR2 is SYDVKM. V dropped 3 bases and J dropped 5; count of bases not matched to a gene: 9. DNA of the CDR3: TGTGCCAGCAGTTTCTGGCAGACAGGGCCGACTGAAGCTTTCTTT. Protein sequence: CASSFWQTGPTEAFF.

The rearrangement uses TRBV29-1 and TRBJ1-5; no firm D call. The CDR3 loop spans 11 amino acids. Germline lookup yields CDR1 SQVTM and CDR2 ANQGSEA. V was clipped by 4 bases and J by 5 bases, with 6 bases between them. In DNA form, the CDR3 reads TGCAGCGTTGGGACCGATCAGCCCCAGCATTTT. It is translated as CSVGTDQPQHF.

The chain has TRBV19 and TRBJ2-3; no reliable D call. The germline V gene encodes CDR1 LNHDA and CDR2 SQIVND (reference sequence). There are 16 residues in the CDR3. The V end lost 3 bases, the J end lost 3 bases, and 16 bases lay between the germline ends. The CDR3 loop is CASSIQAHRRTDTQYF. In nucleotides, the CDR3 is TGTGCCAGTAGTATCCAAGCTCACCGCCGGACAGATACGCAGTATTTT.

The chain carries TRBV7-6 and TRBJ2-7; the D gene is possibly TRBD2 (5 bases). The CDR3 is 16 amino acids. V gave up 6 bases and J gave up 5 bases, with 23 bases separating them. CDR1 is SGHVS and CDR2 is FNYEAQ in the germline V gene. In DNA form, the CDR3 reads TGTGCCAGCAGTCCCCGAGTTGAAGGGAGTTTCAACGAGCAGTACTTC. Translation gives CASSPRVEGSFNEQYF.

This chain connects TRBV7-8 to TRBJ2-1; D unclear. Trimming shortened V by 5 bases and J by 4 bases, and 12 bases separated the two germline ends. The CDR3 runs 14 residues. The V gene's germline CDR1 is SGHVS and CDR2 FQNEAQ. The CDR3 DNA reads as TGTGCCAGCAGCCCCAGTCTGGATTACAATGAGCAGTTCTTC. Amino acid sequence: CASSPSLDYNEQFF. The full variable domain, completed using reference TRBV7-8 and TRBJ2-1, is GAGVSQSPRYKVAKRGQDVALRCDPISGHVSLFWYQQALGQGPEFLTYFQNEAQLDKSGLPSDRFFAERPEGSVSTLKIQRTQQEDSAVYLCASSPSLDYNEQFFGPGTRLTVL.

The chain combines TRBV5-4 with TRBJ2-7; D is uncertain. This CDR3 is built from 16 residues. Looked up from germline, CDR1 is SGHNT and CDR2 is YYREEE (reference sequence). Trimming stripped 4 bases from V and 3 bases from J, with 20 bases between. The CDR3 loop is CASSPIAGQPIYEQYF. CDR3 sequence (DNA): TGTGCCAGCAGCCCCATTGCTGGGCAGCCGATCTACGAGCAGTACTTC.